The 10 T cell receptor beta chains listed next were all sequenced from one sample in a study of shared clonotypes between healthy human individuals. Assay: immunoSEQ multiplex PCR; the TCRdb copy retains only in-frame clones and omits some. The table includes about 2.1 million clones, around 93% detected once. In the naive CD8 group, cells lacked CD45RO and were positively selected for CCR7, so terminally differentiated effector memory CD45RA+ cells were left out. Sequences were obtained from naive CD8+ T cells from PBMCs. These receptors were obtained from a man between 18 and 29 years old in good health. Some clones in this sample may be carry-over from other donors' samples.

The rearrangement links TRBV2 to TRBJ1-2, with 7 nucleotides matching TRBD1. The CDR3 loop spans 13 amino acids. The J segment lost 0 bases and the V segment lost 8 bases, leaving 3 bases of the junction unmatched. CDR1 is SNHLY, CDR2 FYNNEI, per germline. In DNA form, the CDR3 reads TGTGCCAGCGGGGGACAGCCTAACTATGGCTACACCTTC. Its protein is CASGGQPNYGYTF.

The chain links TRBV7-9 to TRBJ2-7; 10 nucleotides align to TRBD1. Germline V gene sequence: CDR1 SEHNR, CDR2 FQNEAQ (reference sequence). Trimming at V came to 5 bases and at J to 4 bases, leaving 5 bases not matched to a gene. CDR3 size: 14 residues. The CDR3 sequence is CASSAGTGAYEQYF. CDR3 in DNA: TGTGCCAGCAGCGCCGGGACAGGGGCATACGAGCAGTACTTC. Combining the CDR3 with reference TRBV7-9 and TRBJ2-7 gives the whole variable domain DTGVSQNPRHKITKRGQNVTFRCDPISEHNRLYWYRQTLGQGPEFLTYFQNEAQLEKSRLLSDRFSAERPKGSFSTLEIQRTEQGDSAMYLCASSAGTGAYEQYFGPGTRLTVT.

The sample holds one count of this clone. The V gene is TRBV11-2, the J gene TRBJ2-7; TRBD2 might be the D (5 bases). V lost 5 bases and J 0 bases, leaving 17 bases between the germline ends. The germline V gene encodes CDR1 SGHAT and CDR2 FQNNGV. The CDR3 has 16 amino acids. The CDR3 nucleotides read TGTGCCAGCAGCCCCAGGACTTCTAGTTTCTCCTACGAGCAGTACTTC. Amino acid sequence: CASSPRTSSFSYEQYF.

The chain joins TRBV28 to TRBJ2-7, with 9 bases that match TRBD2. CDR3 length: 15 residues. From germline, CDR1 is MDHEN and CDR2 SYDVKM. The J segment lost 2 bases and the V segment lost 10 bases, leaving 12 bases of the junction unmatched. The CDR3, as DNA: TGTGCCACTCACGAGGCCCCTAGCGGGACCTACGAGCAGTACTTC. As protein: CATHEAPSGTYEQYF.

V gene TRBV28 combines with J gene TRBJ2-3, with D unclear. CDR3 length: 13 amino acids. Trimming left V 2 bases short and J 2 bases short, with 5 bases between. In germline, CDR1 is MDHEN, CDR2 SYDVKM. CDR3 nucleotide sequence: TGTGCCAGCAGTTTACCGTACACAGATACGCAGTATTTT. It specifies CASSLPYTDTQYF. The whole variable domain, remainder taken from reference TRBV28 and TRBJ2-3, is DVKVTQSSRYLVKRTGEKVFLECVQDMDHENMFWYRQDPGLGLRLIYFSYDVKMKEKGDIPEGYSVSREKKERFSLILESASTNQTSMYLCASSLPYTDTQYFGPGTRLTVL.

The chain joins TRBV7-9 to TRBJ2-3; 10 bases align to TRBD2. V trimming: 4 bases; J trimming: 2 bases; junction bases outside the gene matches: 9. The CDR3 has 17 residues. Germline CDR1 and CDR2: SEHNR and FQNEAQ (reference sequence). The CDR3 is CASSWPALAGDTDTQYF. CDR3 DNA sequence: TGTGCCAGCAGCTGGCCTGCCCTAGCGGGAGACACAGATACGCAGTATTTT.

V gene TRBV5-8 combines with J gene TRBJ1-4; TRBD1 matches at 7 bases. The ends lost 4 bases at V and 5 bases at J; junction bases unmatched: 11. The germline gives CDR1 SGHTS, CDR2 YDEGEE. This CDR3 region has 16 residues. CDR3 nucleotides: TGTGCCAGCAGCCCCGACAGGGAGGGGACCAATGAAAAACTGTTTTTT. Amino acids: CASSPDREGTNEKLFF. The full variable domain, rest sourced from reference TRBV5-8 and TRBJ1-4, is EAGVTQSPTHLIKTRGQQATLRCSPISGHTSVYWYQQALGLGLQFLLWYDEGEERNRGNFPPRFSGRQFPNYSSELNVNALELEDSALYLCASSPDREGTNEKLFFGSGTQLSVL.

The chain carries TRBV27 and TRBJ2-7; D is possibly TRBD1 or TRBD2 (5 bases each). The CDR3 is 16 residues long. V was pared by 5 bases and J by 0 bases, with 17 bases between. The germline V gene has CDR1 MNHEY and CDR2 SMNVEV (reference sequence). The DNA of the CDR3 is TGTGCCAGCAGTCTAGCCGGGACGGGGTACTCCTACGAGCAGTACTTC. This gives the protein CASSLAGTGYSYEQYF.

The chain is built from TRBV9 and TRBJ2-2; D possibly corresponds to TRBD2 (5 bases). The CDR3 loop spans 15 amino acids. Trimming cost V 6 bases and J 0 bases, with 12 bases left between them. Germline loops: CDR1 SGDLS, CDR2 YYNGEE. For the CDR3, the DNA is TGTGCCAGCAACCGTGAGCGGACGAACACCGGGGAGCTGTTTTTT. Translated: CASNRERTNTGELFF.

The J gene is TRBJ2-3, the V gene TRBV7-2; 10 nucleotides match TRBD2. The CDR3 has 16 amino acids. CDR1 is SGHTA, CDR2 FQGNSA, per germline. The trim removed 6 bases at V and 2 bases at J, leaving 8 bases unmatched. CDR3 nucleotide sequence: TGTGCCAGCAGTATATTAGCGGGAGGACTCACAGATACGCAGTATTTT. Its translation is CASSILAGGLTDTQYF.